Here is one T cell receptor (beta chain) with its context. Its antigen is currently not known. No base qualities exist here, and no much larger clone lies one base off it. The data were obtained in a study of CD8 T cells in Susac syndrome (dated by TCRdb to the late 2010s). As for the study more broadly: Of the Susac syndrome patients who were sequenced, 5 or 6 had clinically active disease and roughly 8 were in clinical remission. The study used repertoire sequencing to test whether antigen drove CD8+ T cell activation and differentiation in Susac syndrome. At blood withdrawal, Susac syndrome patients were therapy-naive, treated with corticosteroids (with IVIg additionally given to some), or treated with IVIg alone.

RNA was extracted with the RNeasy kit and roughly 0.5 to 1 ug was reverse transcribed using random hexamers. The immunoSEQ multiplex PCR assay, which covers 54 Vbeta and 13 Jbeta segments, was used to amplify TCR beta CDR3 regions. PCR amplification bias was corrected by using a synthetic template baseline for primer optimization and computational correction. Regarding the original processing steps: Reads were annotated to V, D and J genes according to IMGT and were analyzed with immunoSEQ Analyzer, with only productive sequences retained. Clonality was computed as one minus Shannon entropy normalized by log2 of the number of productive unique sequences. For each patient and control, public and private clones were evaluated among the 100 most prevalent clones. Clones were defined as Susac-specific if absent from the healthy and MS cohorts, from under 1,200 published viral clones and from other ImmuneACCESS disease sequences. TCRdb reanalyzed the raw reads on its own, using fastp at Q25 for trimming and MiXCR for clone calling, and kept in-frame beta chains. Entries are consolidated by CDR3 protein sequence, retaining the most common genes and DNA. The V and J calls, along with clone size, are taken from TCRdb and not from the paper's own processing. For this sample there are under 200,000 distinct CDR3 sequences; approximately 94% appear just once. The biggest ten clones account for around 0.12% of the sample.

V was cut back by 5 bases and J by 4 bases, leaving a gap of 15 bases between them. The CDR3 numbers 14 residues from cysteine through phenylalanine. The DNA shown is the 42-base CDR3, in frame from base 1. CDR1 and CDR2, looked up from the germline V gene (reference sequence), are DFQATT and SNEGSKA. The research as a whole found: The CD4+ T cell repertoire of patients with Susac syndrome showed no detectable clonal expansion. The number of individuals in the TCR sequencing and HLA analysis was acknowledged as relatively small.

High-throughput TCR beta sequencing profiled peripheral blood CD8+ and CD4+ T cells from healthy donors, Susac syndrome patients and multiple sclerosis patients. Susac syndrome patients met recently defined diagnostic criteria for definite or probable disease. Bulk CD8+ and CD4+ T cells were purified by magnetic negative isolation, whereas CD8+ TEMRA cells were enriched by FACS. Blood was drawn into EDTA tubes, processed within 24 hours, and PBMCs were isolated by density gradient centrifugation. PBMCs intended for TCR sequencing were cryopreserved in liquid nitrogen and were subsequently thawed in a 37 degrees C water bath. Purity of sorted or isolated CD4+, CD8+ and CD8+ TEMRA cells was at least 90%.

Source material: CD4+ T cells from PBMCs. The chain joins TRBV20-1 to TRBJ1-5; the D segment cannot be called with confidence. This receptor was taken from a human donor with Susac syndrome. The DNA reads as follows: TGCAGTGCTTTCCCCCGGCGGTCTAATCAGCCCCAGCATTTT. This encodes CSAFPRRSNQPQHF.